A selection of T cell receptor beta chains follows, all from one sample in a study of Tregs in tolerant kidney transplant recipients. Here immunoSEQ multiplex PCR was the method, and the copy in TCRdb shows in-frame clones only, minus some. The sample consists of around 75,000 clones, 85% to 90% of them appearing once. The sample here was CD4+ T cells from blood, taken before the transplant. The source of these receptors is a human donor who received a combined kidney and bone marrow transplant. Each CDR3 is given without its conserved first and last residue. Clone sizes are given selectively: once, few, many, or a class where the clone is expanded.

j_call clone_size v_call cdr3_aa
TRBJ2-5 - TRBV5-1 ASSFFGQETQY
TRBJ1-5 once TRBV28 ASSLGANQPQH
TRBJ1-4 - TRBV28 ASSSDGGKLF
TRBJ2-7 few TRBV19 ASSMRRQGAYEQY
TRBJ2-7 - TRBV11-2 ASSLVRVHEQY
TRBJ2-6 - TRBV7-8 ASYPQSRANVLT
TRBJ2-7 few TRBV10-3 AISGGSGREGLDEQY
TRBJ1-2 - TRBV5-4 ASSPTGANYGYT
TRBJ2-7 once TRBV14 ASSQPDSYEQY
TRBJ2-7 few TRBV5-1 ASSLDGLATEQY
TRBJ1-2 - TRBV2 ASSAQGSGGYT
TRBJ2-1 - TRBV19 ASSTDRGPYNEQF
TRBJ2-7 - TRBV27 ASSSRGAGVYEQY
TRBJ2-1 - TRBV15 ATSGTSVSYNEQF
TRBJ2-1 - TRBV4-3 ASSQDQGRSSYNEQF
TRBJ2-1 - TRBV7-8 ASSLVAGGPHEQF
TRBJ2-7 - TRBV28 ASSFRRLPYEQY
TRBJ2-1 - TRBV28 ASSLFRLAGDNEQF
TRBJ2-4 - TRBV7-9 ASSLSLAKNIQY
TRBJ2-2 once TRBV5-1 ASSLGGTNTGELF
TRBJ2-7 - TRBV7-2 ASSSGLAGTEQY
TRBJ1-2 - TRBV9 ASSPLGAGGANYGYT
TRBJ2-1 - TRBV7-2 ASSLDTGGYNEQF
TRBJ2-2 - TRBV19 ASSMVAVGGELF
TRBJ1-2 few TRBV30 AWSVYRGTEFGGYT
TRBJ2-7 - TRBV28 ASSFGGTSDYEQY
TRBJ2-3 - TRBV2 ASTGAGLSTYTQY
TRBJ1-5 - TRBV19 ASNDRGAIGPQH
TRBJ2-1 - TRBV7-6 ASSSQPRDSYNEQF
TRBJ2-7 - TRBV7-9 ASSYLGGQEGLEQY
TRBJ1-4 - TRBV5-1 ASSQQGAGATNEKLF
TRBJ2-7 - TRBV27 ASSPTPDRGRYEQY
TRBJ2-3 - TRBV11-2 ASRSGGPDTQY
TRBJ2-7 - TRBV9 ASSVASSSGFVTYEQY
TRBJ2-7 - TRBV2 ASSATEDYEQY
TRBJ1-5 - TRBV28 ASSLEQPTQPQH